These 10 T cell receptor beta chains were sequenced from one sample in a study of blood T cell repertoires in COVID-19. The repertoire was sequenced with immunoSEQ multiplex PCR; TCRdb's copy has only in-frame clones and lacks some. The sample comprises 25,000 to 30,000 clones, around three quarters of which are singletons, and about two fifths rests with the top ten. What was sequenced was peripheral blood. These receptor sequences come from a man aged 65 to 85 with acute or convalescent COVID-19.

The V gene is TRBV27, the J gene TRBJ2-2; 7 nucleotides line up with TRBD2. The CDR3 totals 15 residues. V shed 3 bases, J shed 4 bases, and the junction held 5 bases outside the gene matches. Germline CDR1 is MNHEY and CDR2 is SMNVEV (reference sequence). In DNA form, the CDR3 reads TGTGCCAGCAGTTTGGGAGGGGCCGGCACCGGGGAGCTGTTTTTT. Translating gives CASSLGGAGTGELFF.

This chain joins TRBV4-2 and TRBJ2-3, with 8 nucleotides matching TRBD1. CDR1 and CDR2 (germline): LGHNA, YNFKEQ. V was pared by 5 bases and J by 4 bases, with 8 bases of the junction left unmatched. The CDR3 is made up of 15 amino acids. The CDR3 here is CASSDGTGGADTQYF. The CDR3 coding sequence is TGTGCCAGCAGCGACGGGACAGGAGGTGCAGATACGCAGTATTTT.

This rearrangement joins TRBV30 to TRBJ2-6; unclear D gene. Germline V gene lookup returns CDR1 GTSNPN and CDR2 SVGIG (reference sequence). This CDR3 has 12 amino acids. V was shortened by 7 bases and J by 0 bases, with 4 bases between the two germline ends. The CDR3 protein is CASNSGANVLTF. CDR3 coding DNA: TGTGCCTCCAACTCTGGGGCCAACGTCCTGACTTTC.

This clone was detected a few times. Here the CDR3 reads CASSPLQGPKPYEQYF. For the CDR3, the DNA is TGTGCCAGCTCACCACTCCAGGGTCCAAAACCCTACGAGCAGTACTTC. The chain is built from TRBV18 and TRBJ2-7; D perhaps matches TRBD1 (5 bases). CDR1 is KGHSH, CDR2 LQKENI, per germline. V lost 1 base, J lost 2 bases, and 15 bases lay in between. The CDR3 length is 16 residues.

The rearrangement joins TRBV20-1 to TRBJ2-1; 10 bases are a match to TRBD1. Germline loops: CDR1 DFQATT, CDR2 SNEGSKA (reference sequence). The J segment lost 7 bases and the V segment lost 3 bases, leaving 9 bases of the junction unmatched. This CDR3 is built from 15 residues. CDR3 DNA: TGCAGTGCTAGTGATCGGGACAGGGGCAAAAATGAGCAGTTCTTC. Its translation is CSASDRDRGKNEQFF.

The J gene is TRBJ1-1, the V gene TRBV5-1; 9 bases agree with TRBD1. Germline lookup yields CDR1 SGHRS and CDR2 YFSETQ. V was pared by 5 bases and J by 0 bases, with 17 bases of the junction left unmatched. The CDR3 is made up of 19 amino acids. CDR3 amino acids: CASSSGQGTWNTMNTEAFF. The DNA for the CDR3 is TGCGCCAGCAGTTCGGGACAGGGCACATGGAATACCATGAACACTGAAGCTTTCTTT.

This chain uses TRBV15 with TRBJ1-2; D might be TRBD1 (5 bases). Trimming removed 0 bases at V and 2 bases at J, with 16 bases between. Germline V lookup: CDR1 LNHNV, CDR2 YYDKDF (reference sequence). The CDR3 runs to 17 residues. CDR3 in amino acids: CATSRDGKGVPNYGYTF. The CDR3 nucleotides read TGTGCCACCAGCAGAGATGGTAAAGGGGTACCCAACTATGGCTACACCTTC.

The chain joins TRBV7-2 to TRBJ2-5; tentative D call: TRBD1 (8 bases). Germline V gene sequence: CDR1 SGHTA, CDR2 FQGNSA. The length of the CDR3 is 15 residues. V was clipped by 5 bases and J by 5 bases, with 18 bases between them. DNA of the CDR3: TGTGCCAGCAGCCTTGACTACAGGGGGGGGGAGACCCAGTACTTC. Protein: CASSLDYRGGETQYF.

This clone has just a few counts. Other nucleotide sequences from this sample produce the same CDR3. This chain connects TRBV4-3 to TRBJ2-1; 7 bases line up with TRBD2. V was clipped by 1 base and J by 5 bases; unmatched bases: 2. This CDR3 is 14 amino acids long. In germline, CDR1 is LGHNA, CDR2 YSLEER. CDR3 sequence (DNA): TGCGCCAGCAGCCAAGTGGGGGGGAACAATGAGCAGTTCTTC. Translating gives CASSQVGGNNEQFF.

This sequence joins TRBV5-4 and TRBJ2-7; TRBD2 might be the D (6 bases). This CDR3 spans 14 amino acids. CDR1 and CDR2 from the germline V gene are SGHNT and YYREEE (reference sequence). The V end was cut by 7 bases, the J end by 6 bases, with 20 bases between. CDR3 in amino acids: CASGVFGREVEQYF. The CDR3 DNA reads TGTGCCAGCGGGGTCTTCGGCAGGGAGGTCGAGCAGTACTTC.